One sample yielded the 30 T cell receptor beta chains listed below, sequenced in a study of response to subunit inactivated influenza vaccine. MiXCR, applied by TCRdb to the RT-PCR reads, yields one record per CDR3 protein. The sample shows 450,000 to 600,000 distinct CDR3 sequences, about 7.2% of them seen only once. This material consisted of PBMCs from blood, taken about 24 months after vaccination. These receptors were collected from a man in his fifties or sixties who received an inactivated influenza vaccine.

This clonotype has only a few counts. This rearrangement joins TRBV12-3 or TRBV12-4 to TRBJ2-6, with TRBD1 matching over 8 bases. V lost 5 bases, J lost 0 bases, and 6 bases stayed unmatched. The CDR3 length is 17 residues. CDR3: CASSLGQGNSGANVLTF. In nucleotides, the CDR3 is TGTGCCAGCAGTCTCGGACAGGGCAACTCTGGGGCCAACGTCCTGACTTTC.

This clonotype appeared many times. The chain links TRBV20-1 to TRBJ2-7, with D perhaps matching TRBD1 (5 bases). Trimming left V 4 bases short and J 5 bases short, with 12 bases between. CDR1 and CDR2 (germline): DFQATT, SNEGSKA (reference sequence). This CDR3 comprises 12 residues. The CDR3 DNA reads TGCAGTGCTACCCTTTTAGGGGACGAGCAGTACTTC. It is translated as CSATLLGDEQYF.

This clonotype has just a few counts. This chain links TRBV6-5 with TRBJ2-1, with TRBD2 matching 7 bases. CDR1 and CDR2 (germline): MNHEY, SVGAGI. Trimming removed 4 bases from V and 11 bases from J; junction bases left unmatched: 14. This CDR3 is built from 15 residues. The CDR3: CASSSYPGLGKKQFF. The CDR3, as DNA: TGTGCCAGCAGTTCTTACCCAGGACTAGGGAAAAAGCAGTTCTTC.

The chain is built from TRBV20-1 and TRBJ1-1; 9 bases align to TRBD1. CDR1 is DFQATT, CDR2 SNEGSKA, per germline (reference sequence). V lost 5 bases and J lost 5; bases outside the gene matches: 6. CDR3 length equals 13 residues. DNA for the CDR3: TGCAGTGCTTTACAGGGGGCCCGGACTGAAGCTTTCTTT. It specifies CSALQGARTEAFF.

This clonotype has just a few counts. The V gene is TRBV11-2, the J gene TRBJ2-1, with 8 bases lining up with TRBD2. The junction had 8 bases not matched to a gene; V was cut back by 2 bases and J by 2 bases. This CDR3 comprises 17 residues. Germline assignment: CDR1 SGHAT and CDR2 FQNNGV. CDR3 nucleotides: TGTGCCAGCAGCTTACGCCCCGGGGGGGTCCCCTACAATGAGCAGTTCTTC. It specifies CASSLRPGGVPYNEQFF. Full variable domain (rest looked up from reference TRBV11-2 and TRBJ2-1): EAGVAQSPRYKIIEKRQSVAFWCNPISGHATLYWYQQILGQGPKLLIQFQNNGVVDDSQLPKDRFSAERLKGVDSTLKIQPAKLEDSAVYLCASSLRPGGVPYNEQFFGPGTRLTVL.

V and J are TRBV12-3 or TRBV12-4 and TRBJ2-7; perhaps TRBD1 as D (5 bases). Trimming shortened V by 6 bases and J by 0 bases, and 6 bases separated the two germline ends. CDR3 length: 12 amino acids. In DNA form, the CDR3 reads TGTGCCAGCAGAGGGGTCTCCTACGAGCAGTACTTC. It specifies CASRGVSYEQYF.

This clonotype was picked up a small number of times. The chain employs TRBV25-1 and TRBJ2-1; 10 bases agree with TRBD1. The J segment lost 9 bases and the V segment lost 6 bases, leaving 8 bases of the junction unmatched. CDR3 length equals 14 residues. Germline V gene sequence: CDR1 MGHDK, CDR2 SYGVNS. Here the CDR3 reads CASSRRQGAGEQFF. The CDR3 nucleotides are TGTGCCAGCAGCAGGAGACAGGGGGCGGGTGAGCAGTTCTTC.

This clonotype has more than one count but fewer than ten. V is TRBV4-3 and J is TRBJ2-1, with 8 bases matching TRBD2. The germline CDR1 and CDR2 sequences are LGHNA and YSLEER. This CDR3 is built from 18 residues. Trimming cost V 4 bases and J 7 bases; bases outside gene matches: 18. As DNA, the CDR3 is TGCGCCAGCAGCCGCCACTCGCTGACGGGAGGGCAGGGGAATGAGCAGTTCTTC. This encodes CASSRHSLTGGQGNEQFF.

The V gene is TRBV7-6, the J gene TRBJ2-3, with D possibly TRBD1 on 6 matching bases. Trimming shortened V by 8 bases and J by 5 bases, and 17 bases separated the two germline ends. The CDR3 is made up of 14 amino acids. Germline loops: CDR1 SGHVS, CDR2 FNYEAQ. The CDR3 is CASGVNYREDTQYF. CDR3 bases: TGTGCCAGCGGAGTCAATTACAGGGAAGATACGCAGTATTTT.

The chain links TRBV5-1 to TRBJ2-1; 13 bases agree with TRBD2. There are 14 residues in the CDR3. Germline lookup yields CDR1 SGHRS and CDR2 YFSETQ. J gave up 8 bases and V 7 bases, and 6 bases lay outside the gene matches. DNA of the CDR3: TGCGCCAGCCAGAGGACTAGCGGGGGATATGAGCAGTTCTTC. Translation: CASQRTSGGYEQFF. Filled out from reference TRBV5-1 and TRBJ2-1, the complete variable domain reads KAGVTQTPRYLIKTRGQQVTLSCSPISGHRSVSWYQQTPGQGLQFLFEYFSETQRNKGNFPGRFSGRQFSNSRSEMNVSTLELGDSALYLCASQRTSGGYEQFFGPGTRLTVL.

There are a few counts of this clonotype. This chain joins TRBV20-1 and TRBJ2-5, with D possibly being TRBD1 (5 bases). Germline-derived CDR1 and CDR2 are DFQATT and SNEGSKA (reference sequence). CDR3 length equals 14 residues. V lost 2 bases to trimming and J lost 3 bases, with 13 bases between them. The CDR3 nucleotides are TGCAGTGCTAGAAAACGACAGTCTAAAGAGACCCAGTACTTC. The encoded protein is CSARKRQSKETQYF.

Ten or more counts support this clonotype. V usage is TRBV7-9 and J usage is TRBJ1-1, with 7 bases lining up with TRBD1. The CDR3 totals 14 residues. V gave up 1 base and J gave up 5 bases; unmatched junction bases: 4. Germline V gene data show CDR1 as SEHNR and CDR2 as FQNEAQ (reference sequence). CDR3 coding DNA: TGTGCCAGCAGCTTAGACCAGGGGGGAACTGAAGCTTTCTTT. Translating it yields CASSLDQGGTEAFF. The full variable domain, with the rest looked up from reference TRBV7-9 and TRBJ1-1, is DTGVSQNPRHKITKRGQNVTFRCDPISEHNRLYWYRQTLGQGPEFLTYFQNEAQLEKSRLLSDRFSAERPKGSFSTLEIQRTEQGDSAMYLCASSLDQGGTEAFFGQGTRLTVV.

This rearrangement joins TRBV12-3 or TRBV12-4 to TRBJ1-1, with D possibly TRBD1 on 5 matching bases. CDR3 length equals 14 residues. Between the trimmed V and J ends, which lost 6 bases and 0 bases, there was a span of 11 bases. The chain's CDR3 is CASRADILNTEAFF. CDR3 in DNA: TGTGCCAGCAGGGCGGACATACTGAACACTGAAGCTTTCTTT.

This clonotype was detected many times. The chain employs TRBV6-5 and TRBJ1-1; unclear D gene. Trimming stripped 6 bases from V and 3 bases from J, with 8 bases between. The CDR3 contains 12 residues. In germline, CDR1 is MNHEY, CDR2 SVGAGI. Written as DNA, the CDR3 is TGTGCCAGCAGCCCCGGTGACACTGAAGCTTTCTTT. It is translated as CASSPGDTEAFF.

This clonotype was detected many times. V is TRBV20-1 and J is TRBJ1-1; D possibly corresponds to TRBD1 (5 bases). The germline V gene has CDR1 DFQATT and CDR2 SNEGSKA (reference sequence). With 1 base removed from V and 0 bases from J, the gap between germline ends came to 12 bases. The CDR3 is 15 residues long. CDR3 coding DNA: TGCAGTGCTAGAGGAAGACAGAACATGAACACTGAAGCTTTCTTT. Translated, it gives CSARGRQNMNTEAFF.

The chain employs TRBV4-2 and TRBJ2-3; the D is unclear. The CDR3 spans 14 residues. V was pared by 0 bases and J by 3 bases, with 7 bases between. CDR1 is LGHNA and CDR2 is YNFKEQ in the germline V gene. In DNA form, the CDR3 reads TGTGCCAGCAGCCAAGAGGTTTTTACAGATACGCAGTATTTT. It is translated as CASSQEVFTDTQYF.

The chain is built from TRBV20-1 and TRBJ1-2, with D possibly matching TRBD1 (5 bases). Germline values: CDR1 DFQATT, CDR2 SNEGSKA (reference sequence). V lost 3 bases and J 0 bases, leaving 14 bases between the germline ends. The CDR3 spans 15 residues. CDR3 DNA sequence: TGCAGTGCTAGCGACCCCTTGGGGGCTAACTATGGCTACACCTTC. Its translation: CSASDPLGANYGYTF.

In its sample, this clonotype was seen many times. The chain employs TRBV20-1 and TRBJ2-3; 10 bases are shared with TRBD2. From germline, CDR1 is DFQATT and CDR2 SNEGSKA (reference sequence). This CDR3 is built from 14 residues. Trimming cost V 6 bases and J 6 bases; bases outside gene matches: 9. This chain's CDR3 is CSAKPSGRLDTQYF. In DNA, the CDR3 is TGCAGTGCCAAACCTAGCGGGAGATTGGATACGCAGTATTTT.

V gene TRBV3-1 combines with J gene TRBJ2-3; D is unclear. This CDR3 is built from 17 residues. Trimming removed 2 bases from V and 0 bases from J, with 15 bases in between. CDR1 and CDR2 from the germline V gene are LGHDT and YNNKEL (reference sequence). The CDR3 nucleotides read TGTGCCAGCAGCCAATCTGTAGGACGACTGAGCACAGATACGCAGTATTTT. Translated, it gives CASSQSVGRLSTDTQYF.

V is TRBV28 and J is TRBJ2-3; D is possibly TRBD2 (6 bases). CDR1 and CDR2 (germline): MDHEN, SYDVKM. The CDR3 extends over 18 amino acids. V was trimmed by 8 bases and J by 6 bases, leaving 30 bases between them. The CDR3: CASLGSVLTSLGLDTQYF. CDR3 in DNA: TGTGCCAGCCTGGGCTCCGTCTTGACTAGTCTGGGGTTGGATACGCAGTATTTT.

The chain combines TRBV20-1 with TRBJ2-4, with D perhaps TRBD1 (6 bases). The CDR3 contains 14 residues. Germline assignment: CDR1 DFQATT and CDR2 SNEGSKA (reference sequence). Trimming pared 3 bases from V and 9 bases from J, leaving 18 bases between. The DNA for the CDR3 is TGCAGTGCTAGCTCAGAGGGGGTGTCTAGCATTCAGTACTTC. This encodes CSASSEGVSSIQYF.

This clonotype was counted only a few times. This chain joins TRBV5-1 and TRBJ2-7; 7 nucleotides align to TRBD1. The CDR3 runs to 14 residues. Germline V lookup: CDR1 SGHRS, CDR2 YFSETQ. Trimming took 4 bases from V and 3 from J; bases not matched to a gene: 7. The CDR3 nucleotides are TGCGCCAGCAGCACCGGGACAGCGAACTACGAGCAGTACTTC. Protein sequence: CASSTGTANYEQYF.

CDR3 nucleotides: TGTGCCAGCAGCTTAGATCTCGGGGGTAATACCGGGGAGCTGTTTTTT. It encodes CASSLDLGGNTGELFF. This sequence joins TRBV7-9 and TRBJ2-2; D might be TRBD2 (6 bases). V gave up 1 base and J gave up 5 bases, with 14 bases separating them. The CDR3 loop spans 16 amino acids. Looked up from germline, CDR1 is SEHNR and CDR2 is FQNEAQ (reference sequence).

This clonotype came up a few times. J is TRBJ1-1 and V is TRBV5-1; weak D call: TRBD1 (6 bases). The V and J ends lost 4 bases and 1 base respectively, with 11 bases between them. CDR3 length: 14 residues. Germline CDR1 reads SGHRS; CDR2 reads YFSETQ. The CDR3 DNA reads TGCGCCAGCAGCGTCGGACAGCAGAACACTGAAGCTTTCTTT. Encoded protein: CASSVGQQNTEAFF.

This clonotype was detected many times. The rearrangement links TRBV5-1 to TRBJ2-7; D not resolved. Between the trimmed V and J ends, which lost 4 bases and 3 bases, there was a span of 14 bases. In germline, CDR1 is SGHRS, CDR2 YFSETQ. The CDR3 is made up of 14 amino acids. The CDR3 DNA reads as TGCGCCAGCAGCCCTTTCGGGCAGAACTACGAGCAGTACTTC. It yields the protein CASSPFGQNYEQYF.

This clonotype turned up a few times. V is TRBV11-2 and J is TRBJ2-7, with no clear D. Trimming left V 0 bases short and J 0 bases short, with 6 bases between. Germline CDR1 SGHAT, CDR2 FQNNGV. CDR3 length: 14 residues. The CDR3 nucleotides are TGTGCCAGCAGCTTAGAGCCGCTCTCCTACGAGCAGTACTTC. Translating it yields CASSLEPLSYEQYF.

This clonotype was detected a few times. V and J are TRBV21-1 and TRBJ2-1; the DNA was not compared with TRBD2, the D call given in the table. TRBV21-1 is assigned pseudogene status. The CDR3 spans 20 residues. The CDR3 sequence: CASSKRASGGREGSYNEQFF. The DNA for the CDR3 is TGTGCCAGCAGCAAACGGGCAAGCGGGGGAAGGGAAGGGTCCTACAATGAGCAGTTCTTC.

This clonotype was seen repeatedly, ten times or more. Germline is not matched at one junction end, which may reflect a read error. The chain has TRBV7-2 and TRBJ2-5; 8 nucleotides align to TRBD2. Germline CDR1 and CDR2: SGHTA and FQGNSA. The CDR3 has 16 residues. CDR3 nucleotides: TGTGCCAGCAGCTTAGCGCTACGGGAGGGCCTAGAGGCCCAGTACTTC. Its protein product is CASSLALREGLEAQYF.

This clonotype was seen at least ten times. The genes are TRBV6-6 and TRBJ1-5; D not certain. CDR3 length: 13 residues. The V and J ends lost 5 bases and 0 bases respectively, with 5 bases between them. Germline CDR1 reads MNHNY; CDR2 reads SVGAGI (reference sequence). CDR3 in DNA: TGTGCCAGCAGTAGGATTAGCAATCAGCCCCAGCATTTT. Its protein product is CASSRISNQPQHF.

The chain employs TRBV11-3 and TRBJ2-2, with D possibly matching TRBD2 (6 bases). V dropped 4 bases and J dropped 2 bases, with 17 bases sitting between them. The CDR3 spans 17 residues. Germline CDR1 and CDR2: SGHNT and YENEEA. CDR3 sequence reads: CASSSGTGSPNTGELFF. The CDR3 DNA sequence: TGTGCCAGCAGCTCTGGGACTGGGTCTCCTAACACCGGGGAGCTGTTTTTT.